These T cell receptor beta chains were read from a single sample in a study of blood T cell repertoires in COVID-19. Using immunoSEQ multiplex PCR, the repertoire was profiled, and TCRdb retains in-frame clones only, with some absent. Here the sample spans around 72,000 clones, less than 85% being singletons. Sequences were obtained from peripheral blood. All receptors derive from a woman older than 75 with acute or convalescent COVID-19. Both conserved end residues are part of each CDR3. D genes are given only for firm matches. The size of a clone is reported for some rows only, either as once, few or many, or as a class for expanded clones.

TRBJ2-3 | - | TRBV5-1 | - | CASSLGDTDTQYF | TGCGCCAGCAGCTTGGGAGACACAGATACGCAGTATTTT
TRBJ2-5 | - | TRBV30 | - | CAWSIQGGETQYF | TGTGCCTGGAGTATTCAGGGTGGAGAGACCCAGTACTTC
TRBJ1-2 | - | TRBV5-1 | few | CASSLGRKENSNYGYTF | TGCGCCAGCAGCTTGGGGCGAAAGGAGAACTCCAACTATGGCTACACCTTC
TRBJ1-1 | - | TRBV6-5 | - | CASSPRGRVTEAFF | TGTGCCAGCAGCCCGCGGGGCAGGGTCACTGAAGCTTTCTTT
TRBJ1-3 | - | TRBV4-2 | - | CASSQDLRGATGNTIYF | TGTGCCAGCAGCCAAGATTTACGGGGTGCTACTGGAAACACCATATATTTT
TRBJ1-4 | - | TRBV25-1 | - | CASSEYSEVEKLFF | TGTGCCAGCAGTGAATATAGTGAGGTTGAAAAACTGTTTTTT
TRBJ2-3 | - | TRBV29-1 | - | CSVDQSGTSKAYF | TGCAGCGTTGACCAATCAGGGACAAGTAAGGCGTATTTT
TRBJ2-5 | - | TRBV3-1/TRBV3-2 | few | CASSQGPNTEETQYF | TGTGCCAGCAGCCAAGGGCCCAACACCGAAGAGACCCAGTACTTC
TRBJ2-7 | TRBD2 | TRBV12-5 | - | CASGLAVWYEQYF | TGTGCTAGTGGGCTAGCGGTGTGGTACGAGCAGTACTTC
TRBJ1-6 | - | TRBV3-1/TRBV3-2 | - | CASSTPLDNSPLHF | TGTGCCAGCAGCACTCCCTTGGATAATTCACCCCTCCACTTT
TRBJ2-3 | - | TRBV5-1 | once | CASYLTPGRGGGDTQYF | TGCGCCAGCTATCTTACCCCAGGTCGCGGGGGCGGGGATACGCAGTATTTT
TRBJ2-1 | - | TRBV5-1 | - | CASSIGTQGYNEQFF | TGCGCCAGCAGTATTGGGACTCAGGGCTACAATGAGCAGTTCTTC
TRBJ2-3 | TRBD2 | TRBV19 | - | CASSPSKLAVNPTDTQYF | TGTGCCAGTAGTCCGAGCAAGCTAGCGGTAAACCCCACAGATACGCAGTATTTT
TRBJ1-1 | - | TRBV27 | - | CASSLSGGLIRNTEAFF | TGTGCCAGCAGTTTATCAGGGGGTCTCATTCGGAACACTGAAGCTTTCTTT
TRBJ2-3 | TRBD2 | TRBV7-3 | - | CASSQNGLAGQDTQYF | TGTGCCAGCAGTCAAAACGGGTTAGCGGGGCAGGATACGCAGTATTTT
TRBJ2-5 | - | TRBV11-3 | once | CASSLAGVRGETQYF | TGTGCCAGCAGCTTAGCGGGAGTTCGGGGAGAGACCCAGTACTTC
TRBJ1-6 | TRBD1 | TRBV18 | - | CASGTGTGNSPLHF | TGTGCCAGCGGAACCGGGACAGGGAATTCACCCCTCCACTTT
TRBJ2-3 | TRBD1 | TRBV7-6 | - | CASSSTTGPQDTQYF | TGTGCCAGCAGCTCCACGACAGGGCCCCAAGATACGCAGTATTTT
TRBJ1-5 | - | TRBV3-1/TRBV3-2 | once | CASTLGREGPQHF | TGTGCCAGCACCCTGGGCCGAGAGGGGCCCCAGCATTTT
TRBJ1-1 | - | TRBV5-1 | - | CASSRDSLLNTEAFF | TGCGCCAGCAGCAGGGACTCCCTCTTGAACACTGAAGCTTTCTTT
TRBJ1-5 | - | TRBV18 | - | CASSPQEGNQPQHF | TGTGCCAGCTCACCACAGGAGGGAAATCAGCCCCAGCATTTT
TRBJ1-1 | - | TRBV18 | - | CASSPQLNTEAFF | TGTGCCAGCTCACCACAGCTAAACACTGAAGCTTTCTTT
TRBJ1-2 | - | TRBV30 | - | CAWTPGPSGGIYTF | TGTGCCTGGACCCCCGGTCCGTCGGGGGGAATCTACACCTTC
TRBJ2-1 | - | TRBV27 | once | CASSRLVANNEQFF | TGTGCCAGCAGCCGACTAGTTGCTAACAATGAGCAGTTCTTC
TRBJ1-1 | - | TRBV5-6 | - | CASSSGQNTEAFF | TGTGCCAGCAGCTCGGGACAGAACACTGAAGCTTTCTTT
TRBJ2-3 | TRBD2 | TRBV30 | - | CAWGLAGGTDTQYF | TGTGCCTGGGGACTAGCGGGGGGGACAGATACGCAGTATTTT
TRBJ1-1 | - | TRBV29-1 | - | CSVGQGVGGRTEAFF | TGCAGCGTTGGCCAAGGAGTAGGGGGACGGACTGAAGCTTTCTTT
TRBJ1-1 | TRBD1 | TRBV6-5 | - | CASRRQGNTEAFF | TGTGCCAGCAGACGACAGGGGAACACTGAAGCTTTCTTT
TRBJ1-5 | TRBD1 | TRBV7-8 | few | CASSLAIWDRNQPQHF | TGTGCCAGCAGCTTAGCGATTTGGGACAGGAATCAGCCCCAGCATTTT
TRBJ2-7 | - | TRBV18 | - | CASSADSVSYEQYF | TGTGCCAGCTCAGCGGACAGTGTCTCCTACGAGCAGTACTTC
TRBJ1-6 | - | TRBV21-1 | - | CASSKGDREPNSPLHF | TGTGCCAGCAGCAAAGGGGACAGGGAACCCAATTCACCCCTCCACTTT
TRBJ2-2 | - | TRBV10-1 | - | CASSGQTYTGELFF | TGCGCCAGCAGTGGGCAGACTTACACCGGGGAGCTGTTTTTT
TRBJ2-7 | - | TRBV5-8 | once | CASSFGGYEQYF | TGTGCCAGCAGCTTCGGGGGATACGAGCAGTACTTC
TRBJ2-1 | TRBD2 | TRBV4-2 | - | CASSQPSGGANEQFF | TGTGCCAGCAGCCAGCCTAGCGGAGGGGCCAATGAGCAGTTCTTC